A single sample is the source of the 21 T cell receptor beta chains below, sequenced in a study of cytomegalovirus exposure and HLA in healthy donors. The PCR ran on 60 Vbeta and 13 Jbeta primers. Clones were sequenced by immunoSEQ multiplex PCR, and TCRdb holds only the in-frame ones, with some missing. The sample shows approximately 150,000 clones, about 71% of them seen only once. Sequences were obtained from PBMCs. These receptors were obtained from a middle-aged woman in good health and CMV-seropositive.

The V gene is TRBV18, the J gene TRBJ2-1; TRBD2 aligns across 7 bases. This CDR3 is 16 amino acids long. The germline V gene has CDR1 KGHSH and CDR2 LQKENI. The ends lost 3 bases at V and 10 bases at J; junction bases unmatched: 15. The CDR3 protein is CASSPGLNREVGEQFF. CDR3 nucleotide sequence: TGTGCCAGCTCACCCGGACTCAACCGGGAGGTGGGCGAGCAGTTCTTC. Drawing the rest from reference TRBV18 and TRBJ2-1, the complete variable domain is NAGVMQNPRHLVRRRGQEARLRCSPMKGHSHVYWYRQLPEEGLKFMVYLQKENIIDESGMPKERFSAEFPKEGPSILRIQQVVRGDSAAYFCASSPGLNREVGEQFFGPGTRLTVL.

The chain links TRBV5-1 to TRBJ2-7, with a tentative D call TRBD2 (6 bases). Trimming removed 7 bases from V and 5 bases from J, with 10 bases in between. The CDR3 spans 11 residues. Germline V lookup: CDR1 SGHRS, CDR2 YFSETQ. The CDR3 loop reads CASGGTNEQYF. DNA for the CDR3: TGCGCCAGCGGAGGGACGAACGAGCAGTACTTC. Looking up the rest from reference TRBV5-1 and TRBJ2-7 gives the full variable domain: KAGVTQTPRYLIKTRGQQVTLSCSPISGHRSVSWYQQTPGQGLQFLFEYFSETQRNKGNFPGRFSGRQFSNSRSEMNVSTLELGDSALYLCASGGTNEQYFGPGTRLTVT.

CDR3 sequence: CASSLASGSLYEQYF. The CDR3 region has the DNA TGTGCCAGCAGCTTAGCTAGCGGGAGTCTCTACGAGCAGTACTTC. This chain uses TRBV5-5 with TRBJ2-7, with 10 bases aligning to TRBD2. In germline, CDR1 is SGHKS, CDR2 YYEKEE (reference sequence). The CDR3 runs 15 residues. Losses at the gene ends were 2 bases for V and 3 bases for J; bases not matched to a gene: 5.

The rearrangement joins TRBV6-6 to TRBJ2-7; 7 nucleotides align to TRBD1. V trimming: 8 bases; J trimming: 6 bases; junction bases outside the gene matches: 10. The length of the CDR3 is 13 residues. Germline V lookup: CDR1 MNHNY, CDR2 SVGAGI (reference sequence). In DNA, the CDR3 is TGTGCCAGCGGACAGGATAGTCCTCGCGAGCAGTACTTC. Its protein product is CASGQDSPREQYF.

The chain uses TRBV28 and TRBJ2-7, with TRBD1 as a possible D gene (6 bases). The length of the CDR3 is 14 residues. Germline V CDR1 and CDR2: MDHEN, SYDVKM. The V end lost 6 bases, the J end lost 3 bases, and 15 bases lay between the germline ends. CDR3 sequence: CASSHRDTYYEQYF. CDR3 DNA: TGTGCCAGCAGCCACCGGGACACATACTACGAGCAGTACTTC.

The chain combines TRBV28 with TRBJ2-1; weak D call: TRBD2 (6 bases). Germline CDR1 MDHEN, CDR2 SYDVKM. Trimming removed 1 base from V and 6 bases from J, with 13 bases in between. The CDR3 has 15 residues. DNA for the CDR3: TGTGCCAGCAGTTTATCGAGGGAGGTTCGCAATGAGCAGTTCTTC. Protein sequence: CASSLSREVRNEQFF. The full variable domain, rest sourced from reference TRBV28 and TRBJ2-1, is DVKVTQSSRYLVKRTGEKVFLECVQDMDHENMFWYRQDPGLGLRLIYFSYDVKMKEKGDIPEGYSVSREKKERFSLILESASTNQTSMYLCASSLSREVRNEQFFGPGTRLTVL.

The chain uses TRBV2 and TRBJ2-3; 10 nucleotides agree with TRBD2. Germline CDR1 and CDR2: SNHLY and FYNNEI. This CDR3 is 18 amino acids long. The V gene end was trimmed by 2 bases and the J gene end by 0 bases; junction bases not matched to a gene: 8. The CDR3: CASSERQRGGTSTDTQYF. The CDR3 coding sequence is TGTGCCAGCAGTGAACGTCAGCGGGGGGGAACTAGCACAGATACGCAGTATTTT.

CDR3: CASSQVPGTSETDTQYF. The DNA of the CDR3 is TGCGCCAGCAGCCAAGTGCCCGGGACTAGCGAGACAGATACGCAGTATTTT. This rearrangement joins TRBV4-1 to TRBJ2-3, with 10 positions matching TRBD2. V dropped 1 base and J dropped 3; count of bases not matched to a gene: 7. The CDR3 loop spans 17 amino acids. Germline loops: CDR1 MGHRA, CDR2 YSYEKL.

The chain has TRBV19 and TRBJ2-3; TRBD2 matches at 10 bases. Germline V gene data show CDR1 as LNHDA and CDR2 as SQIVND (reference sequence). The CDR3 contains 15 residues. V lost 3 bases, J lost 6 bases, and 6 bases stayed unmatched. CDR3 amino acids: CASSISSGGADTQYF. CDR3 in DNA: TGTGCCAGTAGTATCAGCAGCGGGGGGGCGGATACGCAGTATTTT.

The gene calls are TRBV19 and TRBJ2-3, with D perhaps TRBD2 (5 bases). The germline gives CDR1 LNHDA, CDR2 SQIVND (reference sequence). The CDR3 spans 17 residues. V lost 6 bases and J lost 4, with 23 bases in between. The CDR3 bases are TGTGCCAGTAGCCGCTCGAGAGGGCAATTGACCCCAGATACGCAGTATTTT. Amino acids: CASSRSRGQLTPDTQYF.

The chain has TRBV19 and TRBJ2-1, with 11 bases fitting TRBD2. Per germline, CDR1 LNHDA and CDR2 SQIVND (reference sequence). The CDR3 covers 18 residues. V was pared by 4 bases and J by 0 bases, with 8 bases of the junction left unmatched. The CDR3 spells CASSSGTSGPSSYNEQFF. The CDR3 coding sequence is TGTGCCAGTAGTAGCGGGACTAGCGGTCCCAGCTCCTACAATGAGCAGTTCTTC.

This clone was seen only once. The chain couples TRBV12-5 to TRBJ1-2; no clear D gene. Looked up from germline, CDR1 is LGHNT and CDR2 is FRNRAP. Trimming pared 5 bases from V and 4 bases from J, leaving 8 bases between. This CDR3 contains 12 residues. For the CDR3, the DNA is TGTGCTAGTGGTCCCACTAGCTATGGCTACACCTTC. Its translation is CASGPTSYGYTF.

This clone turned up a few times. The same CDR3 is also encoded by other DNA sequences in this sample. The V call is TRBV5-4, the J call TRBJ1-2, with 7 positions matching TRBD1. The trim removed 4 bases at V and 3 bases at J, leaving 3 bases unmatched. Germline V gene sequence: CDR1 SGHNT, CDR2 YYREEE (reference sequence). This CDR3 spans 13 amino acids. CDR3 amino acids: CASSRTGDYGYTF. The CDR3 DNA sequence: TGTGCCAGCAGCCGGACAGGTGACTATGGCTACACCTTC.

On this clone: The junction shows a germline mismatch at one end, possibly a read error. The chain joins TRBV7-9 to TRBJ1-5, with D unclear. Germline values: CDR1 SEHNR, CDR2 FQNEAQ (reference sequence). The CDR3 loop spans 13 amino acids. DNA of the CDR3: TGTGCCAGCAGCTTAGTAGCCAGTCAGCCCCAGAATTTT. Translated, it gives CASSLVASQPQNF.

V usage is TRBV7-8 and J usage is TRBJ2-1, with 7 bases identical to TRBD2. The CDR3 totals 16 residues. Germline V gives CDR1 SGHVS, CDR2 FQNEAQ. Germline trimming cut 5 bases from V and 3 bases from J; bases unmatched to any gene: 10. The DNA for the CDR3 is TGTGCCAGCAGCATAAGAGCGGGGTATCTCTACAATGAGCAGTTCTTC. Amino acid sequence: CASSIRAGYLYNEQFF.

The rearrangement links TRBV28 to TRBJ2-3; D gene uncertain. CDR3 length equals 12 residues. The V end was cut by 6 bases, the J end by 2 bases, with 6 bases between. Germline V gives CDR1 MDHEN, CDR2 SYDVKM. DNA of the CDR3: TGTGCCAGCAGACACCCCACAGATACGCAGTATTTT. Translating it yields CASRHPTDTQYF. Drawing the rest from reference TRBV28 and TRBJ2-3, the complete variable domain is DVKVTQSSRYLVKRTGEKVFLECVQDMDHENMFWYRQDPGLGLRLIYFSYDVKMKEKGDIPEGYSVSREKKERFSLILESASTNQTSMYLCASRHPTDTQYFGPGTRLTVL.

DNA for the CDR3: TGTGCCACCAGCAGAGATATGGGCGAAAAACTGTTTTTT. Amino acid sequence: CATSRDMGEKLFF. V gene TRBV15 combines with J gene TRBJ1-4; D gene uncertain. Germline V gene data show CDR1 as LNHNV and CDR2 as YYDKDF (reference sequence). Trimming stripped 0 bases from V and 8 bases from J, with 7 bases between. The length of the CDR3 is 13 residues.

CDR3 in DNA: TGTGCCAGCAGCCCCTCCGGGACTACCTCCTACGAGCAGTACTTC. It is translated as CASSPSGTTSYEQYF. The chain recombines TRBV6-5 with TRBJ2-7; 7 bases match TRBD2. The germline gives CDR1 MNHEY, CDR2 SVGAGI. The CDR3 runs to 15 residues. J gave up 0 bases and V 6 bases, and 8 bases lay outside the gene matches.

This clone was seen only once. The chain is built from TRBV5-1 and TRBJ1-1, with D possibly matching TRBD1 (5 bases). Germline CDR1 and CDR2: SGHRS and YFSETQ. V shed 6 bases and J shed 3 bases, with 15 bases lying between them. This CDR3 is built from 14 residues. The CDR3 loop is CASTLLGEDTEAFF. CDR3 nucleotide sequence: TGCGCCAGCACCCTCTTGGGGGAGGACACTGAAGCTTTCTTT.

The V call is TRBV27, the J call TRBJ1-2; 9 bases map to TRBD1. This CDR3 region has 14 residues. Germline V CDR1 and CDR2: MNHEY, SMNVEV (reference sequence). The V and J ends lost 5 bases and 8 bases, in that order; junction bases with no gene match: 9. The chain's CDR3 is CASSPGTGIGGYTF. The CDR3 coding sequence is TGTGCCAGCAGTCCTGGGACAGGGATTGGGGGCTACACCTTC.

The chain combines TRBV7-2 with TRBJ2-5; TRBD2 matches 11 bases. The V and J ends lost 4 bases and 0 bases, in that order; junction bases with no gene match: 1. Germline V gene sequence: CDR1 SGHTA, CDR2 FQGNSA. CDR3 length: 15 residues. The CDR3 spells CASSSTSGDQETQYF. CDR3 coding DNA: TGTGCCAGCAGCTCGACTAGCGGGGACCAAGAGACCCAGTACTTC. Complete variable domain (other parts from reference TRBV7-2 and TRBJ2-5): GAGVSQSPSNKVTEKGKDVELRCDPISGHTALYWYRQSLGQGLEFLIYFQGNSAPDKSGLPSDRFSAERTGGSVSTLTIQRTQQEDSAVYLCASSSTSGDQETQYFGPGTRLLVL.